The present TCR beta chain was sequenced within a study of cytomegalovirus exposure and HLA in healthy donors. The germline V and J ends were trimmed by 4 bases and 6 bases, with 13 bases remaining between them. Germline V gene data show CDR1 as SNHLY and CDR2 as FYNNEI. The CDR3 is made up of 14 amino acids. Comments on this clone: Its matching antigen is unknown.

The study's findings and limits: Later work found most CMV-associated TCR beta chains apparently HLA-restricted.

In the PCR, 60 Vbeta and 13 Jbeta primers were used. The assay was immunoSEQ multiplex PCR, and TCRdb's table has in-frame clones only and misses some. The repertoire holds around 220,000 clones, about 83% seen once, with around 15% in the top ten. The chain joins TRBV2 to TRBJ1-5, with no clear D. Specimen: PBMCs. The sequence derives from a man between 35 and 55 years old in good health and CMV-seronegative. The CDR3 protein is CASSVSGIGQPQHF. CDR3 DNA sequence: TGTGCCAGCAGTGTGTCGGGGATCGGTCAGCCCCAGCATTTT.